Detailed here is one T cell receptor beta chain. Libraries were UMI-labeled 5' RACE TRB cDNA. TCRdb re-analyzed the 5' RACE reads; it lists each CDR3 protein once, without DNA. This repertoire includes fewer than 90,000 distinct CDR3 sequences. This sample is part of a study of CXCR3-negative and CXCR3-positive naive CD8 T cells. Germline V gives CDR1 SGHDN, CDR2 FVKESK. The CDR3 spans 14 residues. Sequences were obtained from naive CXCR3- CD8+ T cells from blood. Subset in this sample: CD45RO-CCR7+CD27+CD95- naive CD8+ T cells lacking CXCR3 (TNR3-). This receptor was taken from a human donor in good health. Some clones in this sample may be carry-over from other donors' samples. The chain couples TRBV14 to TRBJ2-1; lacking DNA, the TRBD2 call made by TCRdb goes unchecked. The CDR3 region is CASSVTSGGNEQFF.